These 4 T cell receptor beta chains were sequenced from one sample in a study of blood T cell repertoires in COVID-19. Assay: immunoSEQ multiplex PCR; the TCRdb copy retains only in-frame clones and omits some. The sample lists 250,000 to 300,000 clones, 80% to 90% occurring once. Sequencing was performed on peripheral blood. The receptors shown here come from a man in his forties or fifties with acute or convalescent COVID-19.

V usage is TRBV24-1 and J usage is TRBJ2-3, with TRBD1 matching over 9 bases. Germline trimming cut 3 bases from V and 5 bases from J; bases unmatched to any gene: 5. The CDR3 is made up of 15 amino acids. Germline assignment: CDR1 KGHDR and CDR2 SFDVKD. The CDR3 coding sequence is TGTGCCACCAGTGATACACGACAGGGGGAAGATACGCAGTATTTT. Encoded protein: CATSDTRQGEDTQYF.

V is TRBV21-1 and J is TRBJ1-1; the D call in the table, TRBD1, was not verified against the DNA. TRBV21-1 is a pseudogene segment. The CDR3 is 12 amino acids. As DNA, the CDR3 is TGTGCCAGCAGCCAGGGATTGACTGAAGCTTTCTTT. Residues: CASSQGLTEAFF.

The J gene is TRBJ1-2, the V gene TRBV7-6; TRBD1 might be the D (5 bases). The CDR3 runs to 17 residues. Germline V gene lookup returns CDR1 SGHVS and CDR2 FNYEAQ. The germline V and J ends were trimmed by 2 bases and 2 bases, with 18 bases remaining between them. CDR3: CASSLNRRQRGNYGYTF. In DNA form, the CDR3 reads TGTGCCAGCAGCTTAAATAGGCGGCAACGGGGGAACTATGGCTACACCTTC.

CDR3 residues: CSVEGLLNTGELFF. CDR3 in DNA: TGCAGCGTTGAAGGGTTACTGAACACCGGGGAGCTGTTTTTT. This chain links TRBV29-1 with TRBJ2-2; D remains ambiguous. The CDR3 extends over 14 amino acids. V lost 1 base and J lost 1, with 7 bases in between. CDR1 is SQVTM and CDR2 is ANQGSEA in the germline V gene.